These 28 T cell receptor beta chains share one sample of origin, sequenced in a study of human versus mouse CDR3 diversity and MHC coevolution. Profiling relied on immunoSEQ multiplex PCR, and the TCRdb table lists in-frame clones only, not all of them. The sample lists tens of thousands of clones, just under 95% occurring once. Sequencing was done on a sample of naive CD4+ T cells from blood. Subset: CD45RO-negative CD62L-positive naive CD4 T cells. The origin of the receptors is a person aged 25 to 69 in good health.

This rearrangement joins TRBV29-1 to TRBJ1-4; D is perhaps TRBD1 (5 bases). V was trimmed by 5 bases and J by 8 bases, leaving 15 bases between them. CDR1 is SQVTM and CDR2 is ANQGSEA in the germline V gene. The CDR3 covers 13 residues. The CDR3 coding sequence is TGCAGCGTTCGTGGACAACTGAGCGAAAAACTGTTTTTT. Its protein product is CSVRGQLSEKLFF.

The chain is built from TRBV28 and TRBJ1-2, with TRBD1 matching 7 bases. V lost 2 bases to trimming and J lost 6 bases; unmatched junction nucleotides: 3. Germline V gives CDR1 MDHEN, CDR2 SYDVKM. CDR3 length: 13 amino acids. The CDR3 is CASSLGRGDGYTF. The CDR3 nucleotides are TGTGCCAGCAGTTTAGGCAGGGGGGATGGCTACACCTTC.

The chain recombines TRBV29-1 with TRBJ1-1; 8 nucleotides match TRBD1. This CDR3 is 16 amino acids long. Trimming at V came to 2 bases and at J to 5 bases, leaving 13 bases not matched to a gene. Germline V gene lookup returns CDR1 SQVTM and CDR2 ANQGSEA. The DNA of the CDR3 is TGCAGCGTTGAACTGTTTTCCGGACAGGGAAAAACTGAAGCTTTCTTT. Residues: CSVELFSGQGKTEAFF. Together with reference TRBV29-1 and TRBJ1-1, the CDR3 gives the full variable domain: SAVISQKPSRDICQRGTSLTIQCQVDSQVTMMFWYRQQPGQSLTLIATANQGSEATYESGFVIDKFPISRPNLTFSTLTVSNMSPEDSSIYLCSVELFSGQGKTEAFFGQGTRLTVV.

This rearrangement joins TRBV27 to TRBJ1-2; maybe TRBD1 (5 bases). Trimming took off 5 bases at V and 7 bases at J, with 26 bases between the two ends. The CDR3 totals 17 residues. Germline V lookup: CDR1 MNHEY, CDR2 SMNVEV (reference sequence). This chain's CDR3 is CASSPIIGGGFLGGYTF. Written as DNA, the CDR3 is TGTGCCAGCAGTCCCATTATCGGGGGGGGGTTTTTGGGTGGCTACACCTTC.

The genes are TRBV11-2 and TRBJ1-1, with D perhaps matching TRBD1 (6 bases). CDR1 is SGHAT, CDR2 FQNNGV, per germline. The CDR3 is made up of 16 amino acids. V was clipped by 0 bases and J by 2 bases, with 13 bases between them. In nucleotides, the CDR3 is TGTGCCAGCAGCTTAGAGGCCAGGGGAGTAAACACTGAAGCTTTCTTT. It translates to CASSLEARGVNTEAFF. Variable domain in full (rest from reference TRBV11-2 and TRBJ1-1): EAGVAQSPRYKIIEKRQSVAFWCNPISGHATLYWYQQILGQGPKLLIQFQNNGVVDDSQLPKDRFSAERLKGVDSTLKIQPAKLEDSAVYLCASSLEARGVNTEAFFGQGTRLTVV.

This chain links TRBV5-1 with TRBJ2-7; possible D gene TRBD1, 6 bases. CDR3 size: 15 residues. Germline loops: CDR1 SGHRS, CDR2 YFSETQ. Trimming shortened V by 4 bases and J by 6 bases, and 20 bases separated the two germline ends. The CDR3 DNA reads as TGCGCCAGCAGCCTAGAAGGGGGTGGCGGGTTCGAGCAGTACTTC. Translating it yields CASSLEGGGGFEQYF.

This chain links TRBV30 with TRBJ2-1; the match to TRBD2 covers 11 bases. The V segment lost 5 bases and the J segment 5 bases; nucleotides outside the gene matches: 20. CDR3 length: 19 amino acids. Germline loops: CDR1 GTSNPN, CDR2 SVGIG (reference sequence). This chain's CDR3 is CAWGGRQGWSSGRNNEQFF. The DNA for the CDR3 is TGTGCCTGGGGAGGGAGACAGGGGTGGTCTAGCGGGAGGAACAATGAGCAGTTCTTC. Looking up the rest from reference TRBV30 and TRBJ2-1 gives the full variable domain: SQTIHQWPATLVQPVGSPLSLECTVEGTSNPNLYWYRQAAGRGLQLLFYSVGIGQISSEVPQNLSASRPQDRQFILSSKKLLLSDSGFYLCAWGGRQGWSSGRNNEQFFGPGTRLTVL.

The chain couples TRBV28 to TRBJ1-6; D may be TRBD1 (6 bases). The CDR3 covers 14 residues. V lost 2 bases and J lost 9, with 11 bases in between. Looked up from germline, CDR1 is MDHEN and CDR2 is SYDVKM. The CDR3 spells CASSLIRGGSPLHF. Written as DNA, the CDR3 is TGTGCCAGCAGTTTAATAAGGGGGGGTTCACCCCTCCACTTT.

The rearrangement links TRBV4-1 to TRBJ1-3; maybe TRBD1 (5 bases). Deletions cut 2 bases from V and 4 bases from J, with 18 bases between. CDR3 size: 17 residues. The germline gives CDR1 MGHRA, CDR2 YSYEKL. This CDR3 reads CASSQYATRTWGNTIYF. The CDR3 DNA reads as TGCGCCAGCAGCCAATACGCAACCAGGACATGGGGAAACACCATATATTTT.

V usage is TRBV11-2 and J usage is TRBJ2-7; D call uncertain. Per the germline V gene, CDR1 is SGHAT and CDR2 is FQNNGV. V lost 0 bases and J 3 bases, leaving 3 bases between the germline ends. The CDR3 runs to 12 residues. The CDR3 region has the DNA TGTGCCAGCAGCTTAGATATCTACGAGCAGTACTTC. Its protein product is CASSLDIYEQYF.

The rearrangement links TRBV29-1 to TRBJ1-2; 10 positions agree with TRBD1. The CDR3 loop spans 12 amino acids. In germline, CDR1 is SQVTM, CDR2 ANQGSEA. Germline trimming cut 6 bases from V and 8 bases from J; bases unmatched to any gene: 6. CDR3 region: CSVAGQGRGYTF. The CDR3 DNA reads as TGCAGCGTAGCGGGACAGGGGCGAGGCTACACCTTC.

CDR3 amino acids: CASSIVGGRGQPQHF. In DNA, the CDR3 is TGTGCCAGTAGTATAGTTGGGGGCAGGGGTCAGCCCCAGCATTTT. J is TRBJ1-5 and V is TRBV19; TRBD1 is a possible D gene (6 bases). The CDR3 has 15 residues. Germline V lookup: CDR1 LNHDA, CDR2 SQIVND (reference sequence). V was clipped by 1 base and J by 6 bases, with 13 bases between them.

The V call is TRBV7-3, the J call TRBJ2-5; TRBD1 aligns across 7 bases. V was pared by 5 bases and J by 0 bases, with 3 bases of the junction left unmatched. This CDR3 comprises 14 residues. The V gene's germline CDR1 is SGHTA and CDR2 FQGTGA. The CDR3 coding sequence is TGTGCCAGCAGCCCCGGGACAGACCAAGAGACCCAGTACTTC. It codes for CASSPGTDQETQYF. Using reference TRBV7-3 and TRBJ2-5 for the parts outside the CDR3, the full variable domain is GAGVSQTPSNKVTEKGKYVELRCDPISGHTALYWYRQSLGQGPEFLIYFQGTGAADDSGLPNDRFFAVRPEGSVSTLKIQRTERGDSAVYLCASSPGTDQETQYFGPGTRLLVL.

The V call is TRBV5-8, the J call TRBJ1-2; no definite D call. The germline CDR1 and CDR2 sequences are SGHTS and YDEGEE. V lost 3 bases, J lost 4 bases, and 10 bases lay in between. CDR3 length: 13 residues. The CDR3 spells CASSSGGLYGYTF. The CDR3, as DNA: TGTGCCAGCAGCTCTGGAGGGCTCTATGGCTACACCTTC.

The chain employs TRBV7-9 and TRBJ1-5; TRBD1 matches 7 bases. The V and J ends lost 3 bases and 2 bases, in that order; junction bases with no gene match: 4. This CDR3 is built from 15 residues. From germline, CDR1 is SEHNR and CDR2 FQNEAQ (reference sequence). The CDR3 DNA follows: TGTGCCAGCAGCTTCACAGGGGAGGGCAATCAGCCCCAGCATTTT. Its protein is CASSFTGEGNQPQHF.

The chain joins TRBV5-1 to TRBJ1-2; D gene ambiguous. The ends were cut back, 0 bases at V and 5 bases at J, with 11 bases in the middle. This CDR3 contains 14 residues. Germline V lookup: CDR1 SGHRS, CDR2 YFSETQ. CDR3 DNA sequence: TGCGCCAGCAGCTTGGCCGGAGACCTATATGGCTACACCTTC. Translating it yields CASSLAGDLYGYTF.

The rearrangement links TRBV6-6 to TRBJ2-3; TRBD1 might be the D (5 bases). Germline V lookup: CDR1 MNHNY, CDR2 SVGAGI (reference sequence). V lost 0 bases to trimming and J lost 8 bases, with 15 bases between them. There are 15 residues in the CDR3. The CDR3 region is CASSYSDPSRGTQYF. CDR3 DNA sequence: TGTGCCAGCAGTTACTCTGATCCCTCTAGGGGTACGCAGTATTTT.

This chain joins TRBV28 and TRBJ1-4, with 8 bases that match TRBD1. This CDR3 is built from 15 residues. Germline CDR1 MDHEN, CDR2 SYDVKM. The trim removed 4 bases at V and 4 bases at J, leaving 5 bases unmatched. The CDR3 sequence is CASSSQGADNEKLFF. CDR3 DNA: TGTGCCAGCAGTTCCCAGGGGGCCGATAATGAAAAACTGTTTTTT.

This chain joins TRBV29-1 and TRBJ2-7; a weak D match, TRBD2 (6 bases). Germline CDR1 and CDR2: SQVTM and ANQGSEA. V shed 4 bases and J shed 3 bases, with 13 bases lying between them. This CDR3 has 13 residues. The CDR3 protein is CSVAGPEGYEQYF. For the CDR3, the DNA is TGCAGCGTTGCAGGGCCGGAGGGCTACGAGCAGTACTTC.

This chain connects TRBV10-3 to TRBJ1-2, with a tentative D call TRBD1 (5 bases). The CDR3 runs to 13 residues. Germline V CDR1 and CDR2: ENHRY, SYGVKD. Trimming cost V 4 bases and J 2 bases, with 8 bases left between them. In DNA, the CDR3 is TGTGCCATCAGTGGACAGCTAAACTATGGCTACACCTTC. As protein: CAISGQLNYGYTF.

The chain links TRBV4-1 to TRBJ2-1; 7 nucleotides align to TRBD1. Germline CDR1 and CDR2: MGHRA and YSYEKL. The junction had 5 bases not matched to a gene; V was cut back by 2 bases and J by 4 bases. The CDR3 spans 15 residues. The CDR3 bases are TGCGCCAGCAGCCAACCCGGGACAGCTTACAATGAGCAGTTCTTC. It codes for CASSQPGTAYNEQFF.

The chain carries TRBV19 and TRBJ2-2; D is possibly TRBD1 (5 bases). The V gene's germline CDR1 is LNHDA and CDR2 SQIVND (reference sequence). V shed 8 bases and J shed 7 bases, with 11 bases lying between them. The CDR3 has 12 residues. The CDR3 bases are TGTGCCAGTGCCCAGGGCAGCGGGGAGCTGTTTTTT. It translates to CASAQGSGELFF.

The CDR3: CASSRGDRDTTGELFF. The CDR3 DNA is TGCGCCAGCAGCCGAGGGGACAGGGACACCACCGGGGAGCTGTTTTTT. The chain employs TRBV5-1 and TRBJ2-2, with TRBD1 matching 9 bases. V was pared by 4 bases and J by 4 bases, with 8 bases of the junction left unmatched. CDR3 length: 16 amino acids. The germline gives CDR1 SGHRS, CDR2 YFSETQ.

As DNA, the CDR3 is TGTGCCAGCAGCTTAGTCTCCCCCCGGTCCTACGAGCAGTACTTC. It codes for CASSLVSPRSYEQYF. The chain carries TRBV11-2 and TRBJ2-7; no definite D call. CDR3 size: 15 residues. Trimming pared 1 base from V and 1 base from J, leaving 11 bases between. The germline V gene has CDR1 SGHAT and CDR2 FQNNGV.

This chain uses TRBV4-2 with TRBJ2-1; 8 nucleotides line up with TRBD2. V dropped 3 bases and J dropped 7; count of bases not matched to a gene: 14. CDR1 is LGHNA, CDR2 YNFKEQ, per germline. CDR3 length equals 17 residues. The DNA of the CDR3 is TGTGCCAGCAGCCATTTTTCGGGGAGCGGGGGTAAGAATGAGCAGTTCTTC. Translating it yields CASSHFSGSGGKNEQFF.

The rearrangement links TRBV18 to TRBJ1-2; TRBD1 aligns across 7 bases. This CDR3 is 13 amino acids long. After removal of 4 bases from V and 8 bases from J, the junction contained 7 bases not matched to a gene. The germline V gene has CDR1 KGHSH and CDR2 LQKENI. CDR3 sequence: CASSQGQEGGYTF. In DNA, the CDR3 is TGTGCCAGCTCACAAGGACAGGAGGGAGGCTACACCTTC.

The V and J genes are TRBV30 and TRBJ2-1; 15 bases are shared with TRBD2. Germline V gives CDR1 GTSNPN, CDR2 SVGIG (reference sequence). V lost 1 base, J lost 9 bases, and 4 bases stayed unmatched. This CDR3 contains 15 residues. CDR3 DNA sequence: TGTGCCTGGAGTGCCGGGACTAGCGGGGGGCTTGAGCAGTTCTTC. Protein product: CAWSAGTSGGLEQFF.

The CDR3: CASSLNPLAGGDTQYF. The CDR3 nucleotides are TGTGCCAGCAGCTTAAATCCGCTAGCGGGGGGGGATACGCAGTATTTT. J is TRBJ2-3 and V is TRBV11-2, with 12 nucleotides matching TRBD2. The CDR3 totals 16 residues. Per germline, CDR1 SGHAT and CDR2 FQNNGV. V lost 2 bases, J lost 6 bases, and 6 bases stayed unmatched.